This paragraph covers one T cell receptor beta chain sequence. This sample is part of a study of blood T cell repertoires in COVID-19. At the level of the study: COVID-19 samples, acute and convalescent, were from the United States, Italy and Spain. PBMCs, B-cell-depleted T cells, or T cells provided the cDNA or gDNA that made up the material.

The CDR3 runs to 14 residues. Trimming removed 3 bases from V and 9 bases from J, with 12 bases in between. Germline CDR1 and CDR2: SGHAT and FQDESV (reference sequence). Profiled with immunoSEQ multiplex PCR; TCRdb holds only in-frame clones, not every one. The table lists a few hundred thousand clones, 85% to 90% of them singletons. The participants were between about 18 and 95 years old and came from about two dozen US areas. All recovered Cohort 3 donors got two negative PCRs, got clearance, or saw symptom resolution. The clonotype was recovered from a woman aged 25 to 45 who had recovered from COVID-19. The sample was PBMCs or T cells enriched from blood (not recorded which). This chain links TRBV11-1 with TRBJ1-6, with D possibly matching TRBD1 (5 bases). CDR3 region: CASSFDSVSSPLHF. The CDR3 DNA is TGTGCCAGCAGCTTCGACAGCGTTTCTTCACCCCTCCACTTT.